The rows below give T cell receptor beta chains drawn from one sample of a study of blood T cell repertoires in COVID-19. Clones were sequenced by immunoSEQ multiplex PCR, and TCRdb holds only the in-frame ones, with some missing. The sample records a few hundred thousand clones, more than 65% being singletons. Material: peripheral blood. Receptors were obtained from a woman in her late teens or twenties with acute or convalescent COVID-19. The CDR3 runs from the conserved cysteine through the conserved F or W. A D gene is named only where the DNA matches it firmly.

V: TRBV3-1/TRBV3-2
D: TRBD1
J: TRBJ2-2
CDR3: CASSQDFSSGTGSTGELFF

V: TRBV19
D: TRBD1
J: TRBJ1-2
CDR3: CASSRDSYTVYGYTF

V: TRBV18
D: -
J: TRBJ2-2
CDR3: CASSPTLNTGELFF

V: TRBV2
D: -
J: TRBJ1-5
CDR3: CASSAVNQPQHF

V: TRBV5-5
D: TRBD1
J: TRBJ1-1
CDR3: CASSLDRVDTEAFF

V: TRBV27
D: TRBD2
J: TRBJ2-2
CDR3: CASSSSGRNTGELFF

V: TRBV15
D: -
J: TRBJ1-4
CDR3: CATSWAATNEKLFF

V: TRBV14
D: -
J: TRBJ1-6
CDR3: CASSLLGHFDSPLHF

V: TRBV19
D: -
J: TRBJ2-7
CDR3: CASRVPERVRRSYEQYF

V: TRBV28
D: TRBD2
J: TRBJ2-4
CDR3: CASSPSGGGVKNIQYF